This T cell receptor (beta chain) was sequenced for a study of blood T cell repertoires in COVID-19 (dated by TCRdb to about 2020). The study in broad terms: Collaborator samples came from the United States, Italy and Spain and covered acute and convalescent phases of COVID-19. The samples were drawn from the first 160 participants of the ongoing ImmuneRACE study and from 1,254 subjects provided by 6 global collaborators. The material from the prospective study consisted of cDNA or gDNA derived from T cells, B-cell-depleted T cells, or PBMCs. The repertoires were made available in a free public database intended to serve as a resource for research on the immune response to SARS-CoV-2. Nearly every sample came with metadata listing a de-identified subject ID, COVID-19 status, age in years and sex. Where available, HLA class I and class II types were taken from metadata supplied by the sample provider and were not determined by assay-based typing. Subjects who had been exposed to COVID-19, were actively infected with it, or had recovered from it provided the deeply sampled blood TCRbeta repertoires that made up the dataset. Results and caveats for the whole study, not just this receptor: How much clinical and demographic metadata was included differed by source and by participant, and the metadata was provided uncurated.

The CDR3, cysteine through phenylalanine, is 15 amino acids long. Left in the record is the CDR3 DNA by itself, 45 bases read in frame from the first base. V lost 3 bases and J lost 3 bases; the stretch between them is 12 bases long. Based on the germline V gene, the CDR1 and CDR2 sequences are KGHSH and LQKENI. Notes on this clone: Its antigen is still unknown. Base-call qualities are not available, and no considerably larger clone is one nucleotide away.

TCRbeta CDR3 regions were amplified from genomic DNA using the immunoSEQ Assay, a bias-controlled multiplex PCR. The authors' analysis ran thus. The number of nucleated cells in each sample was estimated from the amplification of reference gene primers within the assay. Sequence reads were collapsed and filtered to measure the absolute abundance of every unique TCRbeta CDR3 rearrangement. For each sample, productive Simpson clonality was calculated by taking the square root of Simpson's diversity index across productive rearrangements. TCRdb took over this immuneACCESS table, retaining in-frame rearrangements with V and J assigned. Such tables are incomplete; in checked studies, under half of the missing clones stem from an unresolved V gene, and the remainder is unexplained. D and trimming were read from the DNA, whereas the V and J calls and clone size are those reported in that table. In this sample the table shows nearly 110,000 clones, about 80% of which occur a single time. 11% to 15% of the sample is taken by the ten largest.

Each collaborating institution followed its own protocols to collect whole blood in K2EDTA tubes. For TCRbeta analysis, collaborator samples were shipped as frozen whole blood, as isolated PBMCs, or as DNA extracted from either sample type. The TCR sequence derives from a woman aged 60-70 years with acute or convalescent COVID-19. The sample consisted of peripheral blood. The V and J segments used are TRBV18 and TRBJ1-3; confidence is insufficient to name the D gene. The DNA sequence is TGTGCCAGCTCACCCAGCGGAGGACGTGGAAACACCATATATTTT. It specifies CASSPSGGRGNTIYF.